The 9 T cell receptor beta chains presented below share a single source sample, sequenced in a study of shared clonotypes between healthy human individuals. Sequenced by immunoSEQ multiplex PCR; TCRdb stores in-frame clones only, minus some. The sample lists some 1 million clones, around four fifths seen once, with about 1.5% in the top ten. The sample consisted of memory CD4+ T cells sorted from blood. Stated subset: CD45RA-negative fraction. The source of these receptors is a man between 18 and 29 years old in good health.

The V gene is TRBV5-1, the J gene TRBJ2-1, with D uncertain. Trimming shortened V by 7 bases and J by 5 bases, and 13 bases separated the two germline ends. CDR3 length: 13 amino acids. CDR1 and CDR2 (germline): SGHRS, YFSETQ. The CDR3 sequence is CASGLNADNEQFF. CDR3 coding DNA: TGCGCCAGCGGGCTCAATGCCGACAATGAGCAGTTCTTC.

The chain links TRBV19 to TRBJ1-3; the match to TRBD1 covers 9 bases. The length of the CDR3 is 15 residues. Germline V gene lookup returns CDR1 LNHDA and CDR2 SQIVND (reference sequence). V was clipped by 7 bases and J by 4 bases; unmatched bases: 8. This chain's CDR3 is CASTQQGAGGNTIYF. The CDR3 nucleotides read TGTGCCAGTACTCAACAGGGGGCAGGAGGAAACACCATATATTTT. Together with reference TRBV19 and TRBJ1-3, the CDR3 gives the full variable domain: DGGITQSPKYLFRKEGQNVTLSCEQNLNHDAMYWYRQDPGQGLRLIYYSQIVNDFQKGDIAEGYSVSREKKESFPLTVTSAQKNPTAFYLCASTQQGAGGNTIYFGEGSWLTVV.

The rearrangement links TRBV19 to TRBJ2-1; D is perhaps TRBD2 (5 bases). Germline lookup yields CDR1 LNHDA and CDR2 SQIVND (reference sequence). Trimming stripped 6 bases from V and 0 bases from J, with 15 bases between. The CDR3 length is 16 residues. This CDR3 is CASSLRASRSYNEQFF. The CDR3 coding sequence is TGTGCCAGTAGCCTCCGGGCTAGCCGCTCCTACAATGAGCAGTTCTTC.

A few counts support this clone. The chain uses TRBV4-1 and TRBJ1-5; D is ambiguous. The V gene's germline CDR1 is MGHRA and CDR2 YSYEKL. Trimming pared 0 bases from V and 1 base from J, leaving 4 bases between. The CDR3 extends over 14 amino acids. CDR3 loop: CASSQEGSNQPQHF. CDR3 in DNA: TGCGCCAGCAGCCAAGAAGGAAGCAATCAGCCCCAGCATTTT.

V usage is TRBV9 and J usage is TRBJ1-2, with 10 bases identical to TRBD1. The germline gives CDR1 SGDLS, CDR2 YYNGEE. CDR3 length: 15 amino acids. V lost 0 bases, J lost 3 bases, and 2 bases stayed unmatched. CDR3 DNA sequence: TGTGCCAGCAGCGTAGGACAGGGGGCTTACTATGGCTACACCTTC. Its protein is CASSVGQGAYYGYTF. The variable domain in full, with the rest retrieved from reference TRBV9 and TRBJ1-2, is DSGVTQTPKHLITATGQRVTLRCSPRSGDLSVYWYQQSLDQGLQFLIQYYNGEERAKGNILERFSAQQFPDLHSELNLSSLELGDSALYFCASSVGQGAYYGYTFGSGTRLTVV.

The genes are TRBV6-1 and TRBJ1-5; no firm D call. This CDR3 is 17 amino acids long. Germline assignment: CDR1 MNHNS and CDR2 SASEGT. The V and J ends lost 0 bases and 0 bases respectively, with 12 bases between them. In DNA, the CDR3 is TGTGCCAGCAGTGAAGCGAGGCTCACACCTAGCAATCAGCCCCAGCATTTT. Translated: CASSEARLTPSNQPQHF.

In regard to this clone: Different DNA sequences within this sample yield the same CDR3. The rearrangement uses TRBV28 and TRBJ1-2; no reliable D call. This CDR3 spans 13 amino acids. Germline CDR1 reads MDHEN; CDR2 reads SYDVKM. Trimming shortened V by 3 bases and J by 5 bases, and 10 bases separated the two germline ends. The CDR3 region is CASSLSRSYGYTF. The CDR3 bases are TGTGCCAGCAGTTTGTCGCGAAGTTATGGCTACACCTTC.

This chain uses TRBV28 with TRBJ1-5; tentatively, D is TRBD1 (5 bases). The CDR3 consists of 14 residues. CDR1 is MDHEN, CDR2 SYDVKM, per germline. Trimming left V 10 bases short and J 0 bases short, with 13 bases between. CDR3: CATNHGGSNQPQHF. The CDR3 nucleotides read TGTGCCACAAACCACGGGGGTAGCAATCAGCCCCAGCATTTT.

The chain is built from TRBV12-5 and TRBJ1-2, with D possibly matching TRBD1 (6 bases). The CDR3 has 13 residues. V lost 6 bases, J lost 7 bases, and 15 bases lay in between. The V gene's germline CDR1 is LGHNT and CDR2 FRNRAP. Written as DNA, the CDR3 is TGTGCTAGTGGCTTCCTGGACAGCGGTGGCTACACCTTC. Protein product: CASGFLDSGGYTF.